The subject of this entry is one TCR beta chain. Antigen: not known. The data are from a study of T cell repertoires in cytomegalovirus infection. Study details: Public TCR beta signatures provided an indication of both CMV infection and a matching HLA type.

Per the germline V gene, CDR1 is LNHDA and CDR2 is SQIVND (reference sequence). V was cut by 2 bases and J by 6 bases, with 19 bases left in between. This CDR3 region has 16 residues. General study findings and limits: In two of eight donors, the top clonotype was HLA-C-restricted CMV-specific. The study identified carriers of CMV plus the relevant HLA from cumulative public TCR beta family frequency.

MiXCR, applied by TCRdb to the reads, yields one record per CDR3 protein. The sample holds 640,000 or so distinct CDR3 sequences, about 33% seen once. The sample consisted of cultured PBMCs, taken from culture after CMV antigen stimulation. The chain recombines TRBV19 with TRBJ1-2; no reliable D call. The source is a human donor in good health (CMV status not recorded). Some clones in this sample may be carry-over from other donors' samples. CDR3 amino acids: CASSIRRLVRSDGYTF. The CDR3, as DNA: TGTGCCAGTAGTATAAGAAGACTCGTACGATCGGATGGCTACACCTTC. Combining the CDR3 with reference TRBV19 and TRBJ1-2 gives the whole variable domain DGGITQSPKYLFRKEGQNVTLSCEQNLNHDAMYWYRQDPGQGLRLIYYSQIVNDFQKGDIAEGYSVSREKKESFPLTVTSAQKNPTAFYLCASSIRRLVRSDGYTFGSGTRLTVV.